Below are 21 T cell receptor beta chains sequenced from a single sample in a study of identical twins. Via MiXCR, TCRdb re-called the 5' RACE reads, giving one row per CDR3 protein. The sample records roughly 350,000 distinct CDR3 sequences, roughly an eighth being singletons. The same data also went into a second study, on yellow fever vaccine responses in identical twins.

Source material: CD8+ T cells sorted from blood. Every receptor here comes from a woman between 18 and 30 years old in good health.

The J gene is TRBJ1-1, the V gene TRBV7-9; D remains unclear. Germline loops: CDR1 SEHNR, CDR2 FQNEAQ (reference sequence). This CDR3 is 12 amino acids long. V dropped 6 bases and J dropped 4 bases, with 9 bases sitting between them. CDR3 DNA sequence: TGTGCCAGCAGGGCAAGCAGCACTGAAGCTTTCTTT. Amino acids: CASRASSTEAFF.

The chain links TRBV5-1 to TRBJ1-6; D is unclear. Germline CDR1 reads SGHRS; CDR2 reads YFSETQ. V was cut by 5 bases and J by 6 bases, with 9 bases left in between. The CDR3 extends over 13 amino acids. Here the CDR3 reads CASSPYPNSPLHF. CDR3 sequence (DNA): TGCGCCAGCAGTCCGTACCCTAATTCACCCCTCCACTTT.

This clonotype was picked up a small number of times. The rearrangement joins TRBV28 to TRBJ2-3, with unresolved D. The CDR3 is made up of 13 amino acids. V lost 6 bases, J lost 0 bases, and 7 bases lay in between. Germline V gene sequence: CDR1 MDHEN, CDR2 SYDVKM. This CDR3 reads CASSNPSTDTQYF. The CDR3 bases are TGTGCCAGCAGCAACCCTAGCACAGATACGCAGTATTTT.

This clonotype was found a few times. The V gene is TRBV5-5, the J gene TRBJ2-1; 9 nucleotides line up with TRBD2. This CDR3 spans 14 amino acids. V lost 1 base, J lost 10 bases, and 6 bases stayed unmatched. Germline loops: CDR1 SGHKS, CDR2 YYEKEE (reference sequence). The CDR3 bases are TGTGCCAGCAGCTTGTCCCTAGCGGGAAAAGAGCAGTTCTTC. Residues: CASSLSLAGKEQFF.

This clonotype has a handful of counts. This chain uses TRBV7-8 with TRBJ2-5, with 9 bases fitting TRBD2. Germline trimming cut 2 bases from V and 0 bases from J; bases unmatched to any gene: 4. The germline CDR1 and CDR2 sequences are SGHVS and FQNEAQ. This CDR3 contains 16 residues. The CDR3 spells CASSLMRGGNQETQYF. Here the CDR3 DNA reads TGTGCCAGCAGCTTAATGCGGGGGGGGAACCAAGAGACCCAGTACTTC.

In nucleotides, the CDR3 is TGCAGCGTTGGCGGTAACCCAAACTATGGCTACACCTTC. It is translated as CSVGGNPNYGYTF. The chain has TRBV29-1 and TRBJ1-2; no clear D. CDR3 size: 13 residues. The V end was cut by 4 bases, the J end by 2 bases, with 11 bases between. Germline V gene lookup returns CDR1 SQVTM and CDR2 ANQGSEA. Using reference TRBV29-1 and TRBJ1-2 for the parts outside the CDR3, the full variable domain is SAVISQKPSRDICQRGTSLTIQCQVDSQVTMMFWYRQQPGQSLTLIATANQGSEATYESGFVIDKFPISRPNLTFSTLTVSNMSPEDSSIYLCSVGGNPNYGYTFGSGTRLTVV.

This clonotype was seen at least ten times. The rearrangement links TRBV20-1 to TRBJ1-5; D call uncertain. The CDR3 consists of 15 residues. The V gene's germline CDR1 is DFQATT and CDR2 SNEGSKA (reference sequence). Trimming took 0 bases from V and 10 from J, leaving 19 bases between them. The CDR3 region has the DNA TGCAGTGCTAGAGATCCGACCTCGACCCTGGGTCCCCAGCATTTT. The encoded protein is CSARDPTSTLGPQHF.

This clonotype was seen more than once but under ten times. V gene TRBV12-3 or TRBV12-4 combines with J gene TRBJ1-2, with 8 bases identical to TRBD1. V was pared by 3 bases and J by 2 bases, with 5 bases of the junction left unmatched. The CDR3 extends over 15 amino acids. The CDR3 here is CASSFPTGVNYGYTF. In DNA, the CDR3 is TGTGCCAGCAGTTTTCCGACAGGGGTGAACTATGGCTACACCTTC.

The chain has TRBV29-1 and TRBJ2-7; TRBD2 matches at 9 bases. The CDR3 has 13 residues. The J segment lost 5 bases and the V segment lost 6 bases, leaving 8 bases of the junction unmatched. Germline V CDR1 and CDR2: SQVTM, ANQGSEA. The CDR3 reads CSVAGGSDHEQYV. CDR3 DNA: TGCAGCGTGGCGGGGGGGTCTGACCACGAGCAGTACGTC.

There are a few counts of this clonotype. The J gene is TRBJ2-7, the V gene TRBV27; 8 bases agree with TRBD2. From germline, CDR1 is MNHEY and CDR2 SMNVEV (reference sequence). CDR3 size: 13 residues. V lost 5 bases to trimming and J lost 4 bases; unmatched junction nucleotides: 4. The CDR3 sequence: CASSSGGKYEQYF. The CDR3, as DNA: TGTGCCAGCAGTAGCGGGGGAAAGTACGAGCAGTACTTC.

The CDR3 nucleotides are TGCAGTGCTAGCGAATTCGGGACAGGGCTAGAGACCCAGTACTTC. As protein: CSASEFGTGLETQYF. The chain carries TRBV20-1 and TRBJ2-5, with TRBD1 matching over 9 bases. With 3 bases clipped from V and 4 bases from J, the junction kept 9 bases outside the gene matches. CDR1 and CDR2 (germline): DFQATT, SNEGSKA (reference sequence). This CDR3 has 15 amino acids.

The rearrangement links TRBV12-3 or TRBV12-4 to TRBJ2-1; no firm D call. Trimming took off 8 bases at V and 9 bases at J, with 20 bases between the two ends. The CDR3 spans 14 residues. The CDR3 here is CASGTWGPNAEQFF. The CDR3 DNA follows: TGTGCCAGCGGAACTTGGGGTCCCAACGCTGAGCAGTTCTTC.

The gene calls are TRBV29-1 and TRBJ2-5; the match to TRBD2 covers 15 bases. The length of the CDR3 is 15 residues. J lost 5 bases, V lost 6 bases, and 7 bases had no gene match. Germline-derived CDR1 and CDR2 are SQVTM and ANQGSEA. CDR3 nucleotide sequence: TGCAGCGTGGAGGGGACTAGCGGGGGGCGGGAGACCCAGTACTTC. Encoded protein: CSVEGTSGGRETQYF.

This chain joins TRBV7-2 and TRBJ2-7, with D unresolved. This CDR3 is built from 11 residues. Germline V gives CDR1 SGHTA, CDR2 FQGNSA. V was pared by 8 bases and J by 5 bases, with 10 bases between. CDR3 in DNA: TGTGCCAGCCAACTGGGCCACGAGCAGTACTTC. It translates to CASQLGHEQYF. The full variable domain, its missing parts supplied by reference TRBV7-2 and TRBJ2-7, is GAGVSQSPSNKVTEKGKDVELRCDPISGHTALYWYRQSLGQGLEFLIYFQGNSAPDKSGLPSDRFSAERTGGSVSTLTIQRTQQEDSAVYLCASQLGHEQYFGPGTRLTVT.

The chain's CDR3 is CSARDRDVGQYF. The CDR3 nucleotides read TGCAGTGCTAGAGATCGGGACGTGGGGCAGTACTTC. The genes are TRBV20-1 and TRBJ2-7; D tentatively fits TRBD1 or TRBD2 (5 bases each). This CDR3 region has 12 residues. Germline V CDR1 and CDR2: DFQATT, SNEGSKA (reference sequence). V gave up 0 bases and J gave up 9 bases, with 12 bases separating them.

The chain carries TRBV28 and TRBJ1-2, with D unresolved. Germline V gives CDR1 MDHEN, CDR2 SYDVKM. Trimming took off 2 bases at V and 0 bases at J, with 10 bases between the two ends. The CDR3 totals 15 residues. The CDR3, as DNA: TGTGCCAGCAGTTTAACCGGGGTGGCTAACTATGGCTACACCTTC. As protein: CASSLTGVANYGYTF.

The chain combines TRBV5-6 with TRBJ2-1; D call uncertain. The CDR3 contains 15 residues. The germline CDR1 and CDR2 sequences are SGHDT and YYEEEE. With 4 bases removed from V and 4 bases from J, the gap between germline ends came to 15 bases. CDR3 sequence: CASSPPTDVYNEQFF. The CDR3 nucleotides are TGTGCCAGCAGCCCCCCGACCGACGTTTACAATGAGCAGTTCTTC.

This chain links TRBV4-1 with TRBJ1-1, with 7 positions matching TRBD1. V trimming: 2 bases; J trimming: 7 bases; junction bases outside the gene matches: 7. The length of the CDR3 is 14 residues. Germline CDR1 is MGHRA and CDR2 is YSYEKL. The CDR3 coding sequence is TGCGCCAGCAGCCAAAACAGGGGAAGTAATGAAGCTTTCTTT. It yields the protein CASSQNRGSNEAFF.

The chain uses TRBV27 and TRBJ2-7; no clear D gene. The CDR3 consists of 15 residues. The germline gives CDR1 MNHEY, CDR2 SMNVEV (reference sequence). Trimming took 3 bases from V and 2 from J, leaving 14 bases between them. Here the CDR3 reads CASSFTALPPYEQYF. As DNA, the CDR3 is TGTGCCAGCAGTTTCACGGCCCTCCCCCCCTACGAGCAGTACTTC.

J is TRBJ2-5 and V is TRBV20-1; 7 bases fit TRBD2. J was trimmed by 4 bases and V by 5 bases; bases with no gene match: 16. Germline V lookup: CDR1 DFQATT, CDR2 SNEGSKA (reference sequence). The CDR3 totals 16 residues. DNA of the CDR3: TGCAGTGCTGACCCTCCTTTTGCGGGAGCCAGAGAGACCCAGTACTTC. It translates to CSADPPFAGARETQYF.

The chain has TRBV4-1 and TRBJ1-1; D gene uncertain. This CDR3 comprises 18 residues. Trimming shortened V by 3 bases and J by 0 bases, and 20 bases separated the two germline ends. From germline, CDR1 is MGHRA and CDR2 YSYEKL. In DNA form, the CDR3 reads TGCGCCAGCAGCCATGATCTGTGGCAGAGGTTGATGAACACTGAAGCTTTCTTT. Residues: CASSHDLWQRLMNTEAFF.